The 13 T cell receptor beta chains listed next were all sequenced from one sample in a study of CD8+ T cells in alopecia areata. Treatment described: oral pan-JAK inhibitor, 5-10 mg twice daily. Isolated RNA was reverse transcribed into cDNA used as the sequencing template. Profiling relied on immunoSEQ multiplex PCR, and the TCRdb table lists in-frame clones only, not all of them. Of hundreds of thousands of clones in the sample, about two fifths were seen once. Here the sequenced sample was CD4+ T cells sorted from blood, taken around week 34, from a patient treated with tofacitinib. The receptors stem from a human donor with alopecia areata.

In its sample, this clone was seen many times. J is TRBJ2-2 and V is TRBV19; 7 positions agree with TRBD1. Germline V gene lookup returns CDR1 LNHDA and CDR2 SQIVND (reference sequence). This CDR3 has 14 residues. V was pared by 10 bases and J by 7 bases, with 12 bases of the junction left unmatched. The CDR3 loop is CATATGAYIGELFF. CDR3 nucleotide sequence: TGTGCCACCGCAACAGGGGCATACATCGGGGAGCTGTTTTTT.

The sample holds many counts of this clone. This chain connects TRBV6-6 to TRBJ2-4; 9 bases align to TRBD1. Looked up from germline, CDR1 is MNHNY and CDR2 is SVGAGI (reference sequence). Trimming took 2 bases from V and 3 from J; bases not matched to a gene: 2. The CDR3 is 15 residues long. The CDR3 sequence is CASSYGQGSKNIQYF. The CDR3 DNA is TGTGCCAGCAGTTACGGACAGGGGAGCAAAAACATTCAGTACTTC.

V gene TRBV9 combines with J gene TRBJ1-4, with 10 bases lining up with TRBD1. The germline V gene has CDR1 SGDLS and CDR2 YYNGEE. The CDR3 length is 15 residues. The junction had 8 bases not matched to a gene; V was cut back by 4 bases and J by 8 bases. The CDR3 is CASSKRQGANEKLFF. The CDR3 DNA follows: TGTGCCAGCAGCAAAAGACAGGGGGCGAACGAAAAACTGTTTTTT.

The chain recombines TRBV7-2 with TRBJ1-1, with 10 nucleotides matching TRBD1. The CDR3 totals 17 residues. The germline CDR1 and CDR2 sequences are SGHTA and FQGNSA. Losses at the gene ends were 6 bases for V and 3 bases for J; bases not matched to a gene: 13. DNA for the CDR3: TGTGCCAGCAGACCCGGCAGGGACAGGGGAAGGGACACTGAAGCTTTCTTT. It encodes CASRPGRDRGRDTEAFF.

The chain has TRBV30 and TRBJ1-2; TRBD1 matches 7 bases. Germline assignment: CDR1 GTSNPN and CDR2 SVGIG (reference sequence). Unmatched junction bases numbered 7, after V lost 1 base and J lost 8 bases. CDR3 length: 13 residues. The CDR3 sequence: CAWSEDRALGYTF. Here the CDR3 DNA reads TGTGCCTGGAGTGAAGACAGGGCACTCGGCTACACCTTC. Combining the CDR3 with reference TRBV30 and TRBJ1-2 gives the whole variable domain SQTIHQWPATLVQPVGSPLSLECTVEGTSNPNLYWYRQAAGRGLQLLFYSVGIGQISSEVPQNLSASRPQDRQFILSSKKLLLSDSGFYLCAWSEDRALGYTFGSGTRLTVV.

This clone was observed a handful of times. The rearrangement uses TRBV6-1 and TRBJ1-1; D not certain. This CDR3 has 16 amino acids. V lost 1 base to trimming and J lost 6 bases, with 18 bases between them. Per germline, CDR1 MNHNS and CDR2 SASEGT. Here the CDR3 DNA reads TGTGCCAGCAGTGAAGGCCTATCTCAAACTAGAGCTGAAGCTTTCTTT. This codes for CASSEGLSQTRAEAFF.

This clone came up a few times. The rearrangement joins TRBV30 to TRBJ2-2; 9 bases match TRBD1. The CDR3 spans 15 residues. CDR1 is GTSNPN, CDR2 SVGIG, per germline (reference sequence). J lost 9 bases, V lost 5 bases, and 13 bases had no gene match. The CDR3 spells CAWQRTGAALRELFF. Written as DNA, the CDR3 is TGTGCCTGGCAGCGGACAGGGGCTGCCCTCAGGGAGCTGTTTTTT.

V gene TRBV29-1 combines with J gene TRBJ2-1; the match to TRBD1 covers 8 bases. This CDR3 spans 13 amino acids. Trimming at V came to 6 bases and at J to 4 bases, leaving 5 bases not matched to a gene. Germline CDR1 and CDR2: SQVTM and ANQGSEA. The CDR3 DNA is TGCAGCGTGGAGGGACAGGCATACAATGAGCAGTTCTTC. Amino acid sequence: CSVEGQAYNEQFF.

Remarks on this clone: The same CDR3 is also encoded by other DNA sequences in this sample. V gene TRBV30 combines with J gene TRBJ1-1; D unresolved. V was pared by 1 base and J by 2 bases, with 8 bases between. The CDR3 has 13 amino acids. Looked up from germline, CDR1 is GTSNPN and CDR2 is SVGIG (reference sequence). The CDR3 is CAWSDGVNTEAFF. The CDR3 DNA follows: TGTGCCTGGAGTGATGGGGTCAACACTGAAGCTTTCTTT.

The chain is built from TRBV7-7 and TRBJ2-1; the D is unclear. Germline loops: CDR1 SSHAT, CDR2 FNYEAQ (reference sequence). V was cut by 8 bases and J by 5 bases, with 10 bases left in between. The CDR3 runs to 12 residues. CDR3: CASGSFDNEQFF. The DNA for the CDR3 is TGTGCCAGCGGATCATTCGACAATGAGCAGTTCTTC.

The J gene is TRBJ2-7, the V gene TRBV6-4; no clear D. From germline, CDR1 is MRHNA and CDR2 SNTAGT. The CDR3 is made up of 13 amino acids. The V end was cut by 3 bases, the J end by 3 bases, with 9 bases between. CDR3 protein: CASSERPNYEQYF. CDR3 DNA: TGTGCCAGCAGTGAACGGCCAAACTACGAGCAGTACTTC.

J is TRBJ1-4 and V is TRBV7-9, with a tentative D call TRBD1 (6 bases). With 4 bases removed from V and 2 bases from J, the gap between germline ends came to 14 bases. The CDR3 loop spans 16 amino acids. Germline CDR1 SEHNR, CDR2 FQNEAQ (reference sequence). CDR3 loop: CASSSFRGATNEKLFF. The CDR3 DNA is TGTGCCAGCAGCTCTTTTAGGGGGGCGACTAATGAAAAACTGTTTTTT.

This clone showed up just a few times. This rearrangement joins TRBV21-1 to TRBJ1-6. TRBV21-1 is listed as a pseudogene. CDR3 length: 11 amino acids. CDR3 coding DNA: TGTGCCAGCAGAGACAATTCACCCCTCCACTTT. This encodes CASRDNSPLHF.